This TCR beta chain derives from a study of OX40 agonist ivuxolimab in advanced cancers. Across the study: Earlier anti-PD-1, anti-PD-L1 or anti-CTLA-4 therapy was permitted; about 44% had received some. Study-level findings and limits: The mean number of expanded clones was higher in CD8+ T cells than in CD4+.

The CDR3 has 17 amino acids. V trimming: 1 base; J trimming: 0 bases; junction bases outside the gene matches: 8. Germline lookup yields CDR1 KGHSH and CDR2 LQKENI. Only in-frame clones appear in the TCRdb table, and some are missing; sequencing was by immunoSEQ multiplex PCR. This table holds more than 65,000 clones, about 80% found once. Concerning this clone itself: The antigen is undetermined.

Autoimmune disease history or systemic immunosuppression disqualified patients. The rearrangement joins TRBV18 to TRBJ1-1, with 7 bases that match TRBD1. Sequences were derived from CD4+ or CD8+ T cells sorted from blood, sampled in a trial of the OX40 agonist ivuxolimab. The clonotype comes from an adult with an advanced solid tumor such as melanoma, head and neck, liver or kidney cancer. DNA for the CDR3: TGTGCCAGCTCACCACGCGGGCAGGGGGAGGTGAACACTGAAGCTTTCTTT. It translates to CASSPRGQGEVNTEAFF.